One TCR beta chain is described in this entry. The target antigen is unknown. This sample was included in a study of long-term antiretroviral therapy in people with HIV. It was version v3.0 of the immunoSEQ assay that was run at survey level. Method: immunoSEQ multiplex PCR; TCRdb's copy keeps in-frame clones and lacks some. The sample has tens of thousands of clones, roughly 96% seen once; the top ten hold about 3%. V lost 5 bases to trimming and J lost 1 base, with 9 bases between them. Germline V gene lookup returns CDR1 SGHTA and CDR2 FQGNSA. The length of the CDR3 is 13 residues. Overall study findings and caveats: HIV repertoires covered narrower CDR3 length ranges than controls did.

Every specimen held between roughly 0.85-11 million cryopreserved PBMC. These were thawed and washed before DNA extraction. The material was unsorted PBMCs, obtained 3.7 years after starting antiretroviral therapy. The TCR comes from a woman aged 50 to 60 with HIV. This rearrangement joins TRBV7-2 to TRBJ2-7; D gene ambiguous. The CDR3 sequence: CASSEGPSYEQYF. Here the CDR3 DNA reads TGTGCCAGCAGCGAAGGCCCTTCCTACGAGCAGTACTTC. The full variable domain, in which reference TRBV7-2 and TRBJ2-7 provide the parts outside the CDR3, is GAGVSQSPSNKVTEKGKDVELRCDPISGHTALYWYRQSLGQGLEFLIYFQGNSAPDKSGLPSDRFSAERTGGSVSTLTIQRTQQEDSAVYLCASSEGPSYEQYFGPGTRLTVT.